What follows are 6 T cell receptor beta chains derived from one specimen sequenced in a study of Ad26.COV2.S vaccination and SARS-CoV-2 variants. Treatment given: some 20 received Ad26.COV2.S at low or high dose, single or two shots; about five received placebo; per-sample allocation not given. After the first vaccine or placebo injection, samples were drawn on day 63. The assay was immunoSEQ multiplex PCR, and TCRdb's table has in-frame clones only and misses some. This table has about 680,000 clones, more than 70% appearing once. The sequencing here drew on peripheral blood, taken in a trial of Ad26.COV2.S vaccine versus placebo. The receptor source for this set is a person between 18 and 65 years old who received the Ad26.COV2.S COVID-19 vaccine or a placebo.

In DNA, the CDR3 is TGTGCCTGGATTGGAGGGGCTACCGGGGAGCTGTTTTTT. The encoded protein is CAWIGGATGELFF. The V gene is TRBV30, the J gene TRBJ2-2; D is perhaps TRBD2 (6 bases). Germline values: CDR1 GTSNPN, CDR2 SVGIG (reference sequence). V lost 4 bases to trimming and J lost 5 bases, with 11 bases between them. The CDR3 has 13 residues.

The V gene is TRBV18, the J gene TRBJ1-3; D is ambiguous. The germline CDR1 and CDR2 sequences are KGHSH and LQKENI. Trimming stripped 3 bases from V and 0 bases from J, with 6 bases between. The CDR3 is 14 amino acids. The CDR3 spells CASSPWTSGNTIYF. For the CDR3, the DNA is TGTGCCAGCTCACCCTGGACCTCTGGAAACACCATATATTTT. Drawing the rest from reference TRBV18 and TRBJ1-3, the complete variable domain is NAGVMQNPRHLVRRRGQEARLRCSPMKGHSHVYWYRQLPEEGLKFMVYLQKENIIDESGMPKERFSAEFPKEGPSILRIQQVVRGDSAAYFCASSPWTSGNTIYFGEGSWLTVV.

The CDR3 DNA reads as TGTGCCAGCAGCTCAAAAGCGGGGGGGCCCCCAGATACGCAGTATTTT. Residues: CASSSKAGGPPDTQYF. The chain recombines TRBV7-3 with TRBJ2-3; 10 nucleotides align to TRBD2. There are 16 residues in the CDR3. CDR1 is SGHTA, CDR2 FQGTGA, per germline. The J segment lost 4 bases and the V segment lost 4 bases, leaving 8 bases of the junction unmatched.

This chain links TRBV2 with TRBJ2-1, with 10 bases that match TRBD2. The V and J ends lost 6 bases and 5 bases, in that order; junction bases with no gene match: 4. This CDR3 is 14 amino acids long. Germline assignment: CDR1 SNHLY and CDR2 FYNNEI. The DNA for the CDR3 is TGTGCCAGCAGGGGACTAGCGAAAAACAATGAGCAGTTCTTC. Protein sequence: CASRGLAKNNEQFF. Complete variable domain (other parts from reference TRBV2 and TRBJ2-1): EPEVTQTPSHQVTQMGQEVILRCVPISNHLYFYWYRQILGQKVEFLVSFYNNEISEKSEIFDDQFSVERPDGSNFTLKIRSTKLEDSAMYFCASRGLAKNNEQFFGPGTRLTVL.

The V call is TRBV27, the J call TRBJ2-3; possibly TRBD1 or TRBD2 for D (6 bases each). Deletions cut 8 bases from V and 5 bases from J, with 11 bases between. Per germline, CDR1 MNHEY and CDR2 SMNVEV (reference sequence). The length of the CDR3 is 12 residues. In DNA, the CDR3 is TGTGCCAGCTCGAGGGGGGTAGATACGCAGTATTTT. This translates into CASSRGVDTQYF.

The CDR3 spells CATGWTSLFF. In nucleotides, the CDR3 is TGTGCCACTGGGTGGACTTCACTGTTTTTT. The chain combines TRBV7-9 with TRBJ2-2, with D perhaps TRBD2 (5 bases). Germline assignment: CDR1 SEHNR and CDR2 FQNEAQ (reference sequence). There are 10 residues in the CDR3. With 10 bases removed from V and 14 bases from J, the gap between germline ends came to 14 bases.